This TCR beta chain was identified during a study of shared clonotypes between healthy human individuals. Study details: The study used three CD4 naive, three CD4 memory, two CD8 naive and one CD8 memory plate per donor. Whole-study results and caveats: Clonotypes that were shared across four donors made up roughly 5% of naive CD4 clonotypes. The represented genetic and exposure-history diversity was limited by the small number of donors.

TCRdb keeps only in-frame clones here, not all; method: immunoSEQ multiplex PCR. The data show about 2.1 million clones, about 93% seen once. The V and J ends lost 4 bases and 1 base respectively, with 13 bases between them. This CDR3 is built from 15 residues. Germline CDR1 and CDR2: MDHEN and SYDVKM. Positive CCR7 selection of CD45RO-negative cells yielded the naive CD8 cells, and terminally differentiated effector memory CD45RA+ cells were excluded. Donors were Caucasian adults residing in Nashville, Tennessee, USA. As to this clone: The target antigen is unknown.

The origin of this receptor is a man between 18 and 35 years old in good health. Some clones in this sample may be carry-over from other donors' samples. The sequencing sample was made of naive CD8+ T cells from PBMCs. V is TRBV28 and J is TRBJ1-1; no clear D gene. The CDR3 DNA sequence: TGTGCCAGCAGTTATGGTCCCCCTACGAACACTGAAGCTTTCTTT. Encoded protein: CASSYGPPTNTEAFF.